Listed below are T cell receptor beta chains from one sample, sequenced in a study of identical twins. TCRdb ran MiXCR on the 5' RACE reads and lists one entry per CDR3 protein. Here the sample spans 130,000 to 150,000 distinct CDR3 sequences, under 4.5% being singletons. Sequencing input: memory T cells sorted from blood. The receptors were gathered from a man between 18 and 35 years old in good health. Each CDR3 is given with its conserved first and last residue. Each record gives: J gene, D gene, V gene, clone size, CDR3 protein, CDR3 DNA. A D gene is named only where the DNA matches it firmly. The size of a clone is reported for some rows only, either as once, few or many, or as a class for expanded clones.

J: TRBJ2-3; D: NA; V: TRBV19; size: many; CDR3: CASSIDRSTDTQYF; DNA: TGTGCCAGTAGTATAGATCGAAGCACAGATACGCAGTATTTT
J: TRBJ2-7; D: NA; V: TRBV20-1; size: many; CDR3: CSARFQGPTYYEQYF; DNA: TGCAGTGCTAGATTTCAGGGACCAACATATTACGAGCAGTACTTC
J: TRBJ2-1; D: TRBD1; V: TRBV7-9; size: many; CDR3: CASSTRTGWNEQFF; DNA: TGTGCCAGCAGCACCCGGACAGGTTGGAATGAGCAGTTCTTC
J: TRBJ2-6; D: NA; V: TRBV11-2; size: many; CDR3: CASSSLRGSGANVLTF; DNA: TGTGCCAGCAGCTCGCTACGGGGCTCTGGGGCCAACGTCCTGACTTTC
J: TRBJ2-4; D: TRBD1; V: TRBV3-1; size: many; CDR3: CASSYRGAKNIQYF; DNA: TGTGCCAGCAGCTACAGGGGTGCCAAAAACATTCAGTACTTC
J: TRBJ2-1; D: NA; V: TRBV2; size: many; CDR3: CASSESSSYNEQFF; DNA: TGTGCCAGCAGTGAATCTAGCTCCTACAATGAGCAGTTCTTC
J: TRBJ2-5; D: TRBD2; V: TRBV6-5; size: many; CDR3: CASSWTSGRGETQYF; DNA: TGTGCCAGCAGTTGGACTAGCGGGAGGGGAGAGACCCAGTACTTC
J: TRBJ2-1; D: NA; V: TRBV19; size: many; CDR3: CASSTDWGNEQFF; DNA: TGTGCCAGTAGTACTGACTGGGGCAATGAGCAGTTCTTC
J: TRBJ2-1; D: NA; V: TRBV6-2/TRBV6-3; size: many; CDR3: CASSYGQRNEQFF; DNA: TGTGCCAGCAGTTACGGTCAGCGCAATGAGCAGTTCTTC
J: TRBJ2-7; D: NA; V: TRBV7-2; size: many; CDR3: CASRGGTYEQYF; DNA: TGTGCCAGCAGAGGAGGGACCTACGAGCAGTACTTC
J: TRBJ2-1; D: NA; V: TRBV15; size: many; CDR3: CATSRPGSHNEQFF; DNA: TGTGCCACCAGCAGACCAGGGAGTCACAATGAGCAGTTCTTC
J: TRBJ2-1; D: NA; V: TRBV7-7; size: many; CDR3: CASSLAGGHEQFF; DNA: TGTGCCAGCAGCTTAGCAGGGGGACATGAGCAGTTCTTC
J: TRBJ2-2; D: NA; V: TRBV15; size: few; CDR3: CATSREKGGPLVTGELFF; DNA: TGTGCCACCAGCAGAGAGAAGGGAGGTCCTCTCGTCACCGGGGAGCTGTTTTTT
J: TRBJ2-3; D: NA; V: TRBV29-1; size: many; CDR3: CSVAYSSTDTQYF; DNA: TGCAGCGTTGCGTACTCTAGCACAGATACGCAGTATTTT
J: TRBJ2-3; D: NA; V: TRBV15; size: many; CDR3: CATSSGITQYF; DNA: TGTGCCACCAGCAGTGGGATTACGCAGTATTTT
J: TRBJ1-3; D: NA; V: TRBV20-1; size: few; CDR3: CSARDQSRTGNTIYF; DNA: TGCAGTGCTAGAGATCAGTCCAGAACTGGAAACACCATATATTTT
J: TRBJ1-4; D: NA; V: TRBV5-1; size: many; CDR3: CASSETPGDGEKLFF; DNA: TGCGCCAGCAGCGAAACCCCAGGGGACGGTGAAAAACTGTTTTTT
J: TRBJ2-1; D: TRBD1; V: TRBV18; size: once; CDR3: CASSPPGQGAFKQFF; DNA: TGTGCCAGCTCACCACCGGGACAGGGGGCATTTAAGCAGTTCTTC
J: TRBJ1-1; D: NA; V: TRBV5-1; size: many; CDR3: CASSLRMGGHSNTEAFF; DNA: TGCGCCAGCAGCTTGAGGATGGGGGGACACTCGAACACTGAAGCTTTCTTT
J: TRBJ1-5; D: NA; V: TRBV20-1; size: many; CDR3: CSAEGPKYSNQPQHF; DNA: TGCAGTGCTGAGGGACCGAAATATAGCAATCAGCCCCAGCATTTT
J: TRBJ2-7; D: TRBD2; V: TRBV7-2; size: many; CDR3: CASSLGRTSVPYEQYF; DNA: TGTGCCAGCAGCCTAGGAAGGACTAGCGTCCCCTACGAGCAGTACTTC
J: TRBJ2-1; D: NA; V: TRBV20-1; size: many; CDR3: CSARPLERGRQGSYNEQFF; DNA: TGCAGTGCTAGACCATTGGAAAGGGGCCGGCAGGGGTCCTACAATGAGCAGTTCTTC
J: TRBJ2-1; D: TRBD2; V: TRBV5-1; size: many; CDR3: CASRQAGTRSYNEQFF; DNA: TGCGCCAGCAGGCAGGCGGGGACTAGATCCTACAATGAGCAGTTCTTC
J: TRBJ1-2; D: TRBD1; V: TRBV20-1; size: many; CDR3: CSALNRDRGYGYTF; DNA: TGCAGTGCCCTGAACCGGGACAGGGGCTATGGCTACACCTTC
J: TRBJ2-3; D: TRBD2; V: TRBV7-8; size: NA; CDR3: CASSLDASGRAGGTQYF; DNA: TGTGCCAGCAGCTTAGACGCTAGCGGGAGGGCGGGGGGTACGCAGTATTTT
J: TRBJ2-2; D: TRBD1; V: TRBV7-7; size: few; CDR3: CASSPRRGLTGELFF; DNA: TGTGCCAGCAGCCCCCGCAGGGGGCTGACCGGGGAGCTGTTTTTT
J: TRBJ1-2; D: NA; V: TRBV5-1; size: many; CDR3: CASSLASLEGDGYTF; DNA: TGCGCCAGCAGCTTGGCGTCGCTGGAAGGGGATGGCTACACCTTC
J: TRBJ1-1; D: TRBD1; V: TRBV6-1; size: NA; CDR3: CASSQPGQGLGIAEAFF; DNA: TGTGCCAGCAGCCAACCGGGACAGGGGTTAGGTATAGCTGAAGCTTTCTTT
J: TRBJ2-7; D: NA; V: TRBV7-8; size: many; CDR3: CASSLESVLSSYEQYF; DNA: TGTGCCAGCAGCTTAGAAAGCGTCTTGAGCTCCTACGAGCAGTACTTC
J: TRBJ2-2; D: NA; V: TRBV20-1; size: many; CDR3: CSAAVGASLGTGELFF; DNA: TGCAGTGCCGCCGTCGGGGCAAGTCTGGGCACCGGGGAGCTGTTTTTT
J: TRBJ2-7; D: TRBD2; V: TRBV5-6; size: many; CDR3: CASSRRTAGAGEQYF; DNA: TGTGCCAGCAGCCGCAGGACAGCGGGAGCTGGCGAGCAGTACTTC
J: TRBJ1-5; D: NA; V: TRBV28; size: NA; CDR3: CASSRPVARFGPDSNQPQHF; DNA: TGTGCCAGCAGCAGACCGGTTGCGCGATTTGGGCCAGATAGCAATCAGCCCCAGCATTTT
J: TRBJ2-7; D: TRBD2; V: TRBV29-1; size: many; CDR3: CSVGGAGEIYYEQYF; DNA: TGCAGCGTTGGGGGAGCGGGAGAGATATATTACGAGCAGTACTTC
J: TRBJ2-1; D: NA; V: TRBV4-1; size: many; CDR3: CASSQVNDYNEQFF; DNA: TGCGCCAGCAGCCAAGTGAACGACTACAATGAGCAGTTCTTC
J: TRBJ2-7; D: NA; V: TRBV5-1; size: many; CDR3: CASTDPSGEYEQYF; DNA: TGCGCCAGCACCGACCCCTCCGGCGAATACGAGCAGTACTTC